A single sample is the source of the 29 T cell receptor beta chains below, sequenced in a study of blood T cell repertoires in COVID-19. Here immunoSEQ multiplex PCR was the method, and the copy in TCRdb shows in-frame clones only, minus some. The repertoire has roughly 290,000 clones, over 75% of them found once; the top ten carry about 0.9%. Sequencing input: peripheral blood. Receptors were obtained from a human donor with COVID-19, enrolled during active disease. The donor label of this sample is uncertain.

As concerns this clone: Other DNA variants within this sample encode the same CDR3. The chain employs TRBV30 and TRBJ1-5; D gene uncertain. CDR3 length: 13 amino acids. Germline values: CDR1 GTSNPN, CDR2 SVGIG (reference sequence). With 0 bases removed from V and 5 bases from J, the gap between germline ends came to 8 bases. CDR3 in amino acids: CAWSVREDQPQHF. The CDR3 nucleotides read TGTGCCTGGAGTGTAAGGGAGGATCAGCCCCAGCATTTT.

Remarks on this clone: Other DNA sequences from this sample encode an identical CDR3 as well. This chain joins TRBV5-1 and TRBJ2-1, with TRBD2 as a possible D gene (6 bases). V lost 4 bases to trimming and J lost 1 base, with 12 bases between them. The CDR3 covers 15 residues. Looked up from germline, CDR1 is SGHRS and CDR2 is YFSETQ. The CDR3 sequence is CASSLGGVSYNEQFF. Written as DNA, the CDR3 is TGCGCCAGCAGCCTAGGCGGGGTGTCCTACAATGAGCAGTTCTTC.

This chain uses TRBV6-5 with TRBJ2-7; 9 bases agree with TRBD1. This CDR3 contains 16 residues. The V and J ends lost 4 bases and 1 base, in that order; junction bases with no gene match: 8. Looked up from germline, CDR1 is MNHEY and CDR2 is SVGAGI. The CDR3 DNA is TGTGCCAGCAGTTCCCAACAGGGGGCCCTATCCTACGAGCAGTACTTC. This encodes CASSSQQGALSYEQYF.

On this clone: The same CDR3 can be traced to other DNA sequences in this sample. CDR3 bases: TGTGCCAGCAGCCAACGGGGGGCCGGCTATGGCTACACCTTC. Its translation is CASSQRGAGYGYTF. The chain joins TRBV3-1 (or the pseudogene TRBV3-2) to TRBJ1-2, with D perhaps TRBD1 (6 bases). CDR3 size: 14 residues. Germline values: CDR1 LGHDT, CDR2 YNNKEL (reference sequence). V shed 2 bases and J shed 4 bases, with 11 bases lying between them.

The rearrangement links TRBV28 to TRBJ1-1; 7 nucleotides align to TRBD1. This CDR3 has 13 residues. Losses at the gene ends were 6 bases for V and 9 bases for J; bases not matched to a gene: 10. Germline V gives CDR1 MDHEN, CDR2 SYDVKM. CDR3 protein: CASRRQGVGKAFF. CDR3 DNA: TGTGCCAGCAGACGACAGGGAGTGGGAAAAGCTTTCTTT.

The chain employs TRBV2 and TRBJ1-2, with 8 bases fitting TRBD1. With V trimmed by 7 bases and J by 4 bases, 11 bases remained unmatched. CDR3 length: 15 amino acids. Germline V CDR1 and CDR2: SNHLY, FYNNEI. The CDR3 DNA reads TGTGCCAGCACTTCGGACAGGGTGTATAGCTATGGCTACACCTTC. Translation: CASTSDRVYSYGYTF.

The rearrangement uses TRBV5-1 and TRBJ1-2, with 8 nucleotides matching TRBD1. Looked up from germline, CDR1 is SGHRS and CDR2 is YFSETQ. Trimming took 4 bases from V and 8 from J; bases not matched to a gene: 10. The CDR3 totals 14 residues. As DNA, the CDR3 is TGCGCCAGCAGCGTCGGACAGGGCACGGGAGGCTACACCTTC. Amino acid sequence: CASSVGQGTGGYTF.

CDR3 region: CASSIRGLSGTDTQYF. CDR3 DNA sequence: TGTGCCAGTAGTATAAGGGGGCTGTCTGGCACAGATACGCAGTATTTT. The chain couples TRBV19 to TRBJ2-3, with 7 bases lining up with TRBD1. Germline CDR1 reads LNHDA; CDR2 reads SQIVND (reference sequence). Losses at the gene ends were 2 bases for V and 1 base for J; bases not matched to a gene: 6. The length of the CDR3 is 16 residues.

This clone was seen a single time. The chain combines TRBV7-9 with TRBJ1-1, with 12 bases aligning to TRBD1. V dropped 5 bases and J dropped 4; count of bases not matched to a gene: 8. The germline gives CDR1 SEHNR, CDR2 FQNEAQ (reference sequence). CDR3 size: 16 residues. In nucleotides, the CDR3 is TGTGCCAGCAGCCTGGGACAGGGGGCCGTCAGCACTGAAGCTTTCTTT. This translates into CASSLGQGAVSTEAFF.

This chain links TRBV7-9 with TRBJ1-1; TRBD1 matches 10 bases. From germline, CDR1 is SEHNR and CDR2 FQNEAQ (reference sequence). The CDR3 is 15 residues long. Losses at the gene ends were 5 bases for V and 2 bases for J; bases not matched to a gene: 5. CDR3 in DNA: TGTGCCAGCAGCATGAGACAGGGGGCAAACACTGAAGCTTTCTTT. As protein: CASSMRQGANTEAFF.

This CDR3 is CSASPIQETQYF. The CDR3 region has the DNA TGCAGTGCTAGTCCAATTCAAGAGACCCAGTACTTC. J is TRBJ2-5 and V is TRBV20-1; D is unclear. Germline-derived CDR1 and CDR2 are DFQATT and SNEGSKA (reference sequence). The CDR3 sequence is 12 residues long. V was cut by 3 bases and J by 2 bases, with 7 bases left in between.

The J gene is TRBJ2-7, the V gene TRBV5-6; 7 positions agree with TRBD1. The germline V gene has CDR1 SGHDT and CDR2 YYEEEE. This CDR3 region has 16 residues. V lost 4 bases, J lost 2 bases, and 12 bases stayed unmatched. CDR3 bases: TGTGCCAGCAGCGAAAGAGACAGGGTAGTAACCTACGAGCAGTACTTC. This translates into CASSERDRVVTYEQYF.

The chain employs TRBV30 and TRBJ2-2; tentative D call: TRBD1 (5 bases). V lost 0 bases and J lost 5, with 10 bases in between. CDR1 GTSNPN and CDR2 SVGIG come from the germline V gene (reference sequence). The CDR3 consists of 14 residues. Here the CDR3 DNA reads TGTGCCTGGAGTGTAAGGGGTGGGACCGGGGAGCTGTTTTTT. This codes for CAWSVRGGTGELFF.

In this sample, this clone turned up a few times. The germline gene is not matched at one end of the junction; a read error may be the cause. The CDR3 protein is CASSERTLNF. In DNA form, the CDR3 reads TGTGCCAGCAGTGAGAGGACACTAAACTTC. The chain recombines TRBV2 with TRBJ2-7; possible D gene TRBD1, 5 bases. CDR3 length: 10 amino acids. CDR1 SNHLY and CDR2 FYNNEI come from the germline V gene.

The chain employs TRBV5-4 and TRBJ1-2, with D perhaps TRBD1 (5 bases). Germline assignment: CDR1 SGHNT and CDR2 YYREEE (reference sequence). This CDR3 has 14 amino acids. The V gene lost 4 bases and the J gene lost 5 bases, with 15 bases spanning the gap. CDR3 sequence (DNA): TGTGCCAGCAGCCGGCCCGGGGGATATTATGGCTACACCTTC. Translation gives CASSRPGGYYGYTF.

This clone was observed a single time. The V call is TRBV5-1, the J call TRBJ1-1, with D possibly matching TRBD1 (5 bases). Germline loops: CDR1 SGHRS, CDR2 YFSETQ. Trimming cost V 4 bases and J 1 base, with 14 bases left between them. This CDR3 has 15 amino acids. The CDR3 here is CASSPLGQKNTEAFF. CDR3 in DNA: TGCGCCAGCAGCCCCTTGGGGCAGAAGAACACTGAAGCTTTCTTT.

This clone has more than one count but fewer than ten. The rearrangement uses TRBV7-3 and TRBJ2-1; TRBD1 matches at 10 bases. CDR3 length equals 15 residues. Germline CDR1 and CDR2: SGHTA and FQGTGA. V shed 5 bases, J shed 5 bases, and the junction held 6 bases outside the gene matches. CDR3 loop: CASSQGDRGNNEQFF. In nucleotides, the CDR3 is TGTGCCAGCAGCCAAGGGGACAGGGGAAACAATGAGCAGTTCTTC. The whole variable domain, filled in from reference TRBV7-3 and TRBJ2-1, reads GAGVSQTPSNKVTEKGKYVELRCDPISGHTALYWYRQSLGQGPEFLIYFQGTGAADDSGLPNDRFFAVRPEGSVSTLKIQRTERGDSAVYLCASSQGDRGNNEQFFGPGTRLTVL.

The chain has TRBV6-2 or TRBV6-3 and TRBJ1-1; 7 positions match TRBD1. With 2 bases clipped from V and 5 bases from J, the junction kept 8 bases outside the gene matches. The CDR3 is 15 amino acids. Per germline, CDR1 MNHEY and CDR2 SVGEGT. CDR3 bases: TGTGCCAGCAGTTACCCCGACAGGGTCTCTACTGAAGCTTTCTTT. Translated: CASSYPDRVSTEAFF.

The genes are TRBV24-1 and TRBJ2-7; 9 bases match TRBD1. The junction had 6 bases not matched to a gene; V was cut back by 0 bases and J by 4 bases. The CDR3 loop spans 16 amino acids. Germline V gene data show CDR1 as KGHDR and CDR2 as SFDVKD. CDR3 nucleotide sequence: TGTGCCACCAGTGATTTGGACGGGACAGGGTCGTACGAGCAGTACTTC. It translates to CATSDLDGTGSYEQYF.

The CDR3 here is CASRPGLTNTEAFF. DNA for the CDR3: TGTGCCAGTAGACCCGGACTCACGAACACTGAAGCTTTCTTT. This chain links TRBV19 with TRBJ1-1, with unresolved D. The germline V and J ends were trimmed by 6 bases and 1 base, with 12 bases remaining between them. CDR1 is LNHDA, CDR2 SQIVND, per germline (reference sequence). The CDR3 is made up of 14 amino acids.

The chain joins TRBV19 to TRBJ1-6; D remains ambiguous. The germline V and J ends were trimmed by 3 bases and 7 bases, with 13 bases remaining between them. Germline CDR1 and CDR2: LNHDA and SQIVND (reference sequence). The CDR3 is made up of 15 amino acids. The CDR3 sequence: CASSISTGYNSPLHF. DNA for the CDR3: TGTGCCAGTAGTATTTCCACGGGGTACAATTCACCCCTCCACTTT.

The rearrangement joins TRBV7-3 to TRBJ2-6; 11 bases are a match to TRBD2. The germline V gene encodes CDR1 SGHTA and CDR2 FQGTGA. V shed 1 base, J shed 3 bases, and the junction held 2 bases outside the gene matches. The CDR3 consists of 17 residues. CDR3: CASSLNSGRVGANVLTF. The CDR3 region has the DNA TGTGCCAGCAGCTTAAATAGCGGGAGGGTTGGGGCCAACGTCCTGACTTTC.

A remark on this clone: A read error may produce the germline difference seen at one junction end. The chain's CDR3 is CASSPGQGIGELFF. CDR3 nucleotide sequence: TGTGCTAGCAGCCCGGGACAGGGTATCGGGGAGCTGTTTTTT. J is TRBJ2-2 and V is TRBV7-7, with 9 positions matching TRBD1. The CDR3 extends over 14 amino acids. The V gene's germline CDR1 is SSHAT and CDR2 FNYEAQ (reference sequence).

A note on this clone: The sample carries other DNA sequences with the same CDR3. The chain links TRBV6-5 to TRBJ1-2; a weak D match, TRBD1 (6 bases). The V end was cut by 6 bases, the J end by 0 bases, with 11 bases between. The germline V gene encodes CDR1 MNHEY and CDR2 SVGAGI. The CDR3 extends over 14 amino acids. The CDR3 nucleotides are TGTGCCAGCAGCCCGGACAGAGCTAACTATGGCTACACCTTC. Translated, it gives CASSPDRANYGYTF.

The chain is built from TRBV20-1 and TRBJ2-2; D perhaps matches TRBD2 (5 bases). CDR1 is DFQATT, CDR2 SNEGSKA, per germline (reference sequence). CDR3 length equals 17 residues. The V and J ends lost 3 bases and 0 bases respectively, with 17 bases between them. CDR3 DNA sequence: TGCAGTGCTAGTTCTTACCCAGGAGCGGCGAACACCGGGGAGCTGTTTTTT. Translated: CSASSYPGAANTGELFF.

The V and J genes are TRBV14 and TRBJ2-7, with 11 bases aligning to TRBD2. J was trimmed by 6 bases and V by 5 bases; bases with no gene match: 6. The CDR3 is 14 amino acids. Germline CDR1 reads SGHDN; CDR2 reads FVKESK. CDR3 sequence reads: CASSSLAGGLEQYF. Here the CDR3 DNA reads TGTGCCAGCAGCTCCCTAGCGGGAGGTCTCGAGCAGTACTTC.

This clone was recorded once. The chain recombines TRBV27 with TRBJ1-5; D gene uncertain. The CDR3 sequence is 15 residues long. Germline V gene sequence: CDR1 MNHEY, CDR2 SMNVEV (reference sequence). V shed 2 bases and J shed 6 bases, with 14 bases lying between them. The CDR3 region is CASSLNREVGQPQHF. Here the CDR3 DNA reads TGTGCCAGCAGTTTAAACCGGGAGGTAGGTCAGCCCCAGCATTTT.

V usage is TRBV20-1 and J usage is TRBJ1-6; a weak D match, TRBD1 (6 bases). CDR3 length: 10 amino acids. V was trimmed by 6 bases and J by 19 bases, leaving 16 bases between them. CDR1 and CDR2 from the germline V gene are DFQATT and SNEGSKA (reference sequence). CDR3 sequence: CSAILVGTHF. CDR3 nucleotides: TGCAGTGCCATCCTGGTCGGGACACACTTT.

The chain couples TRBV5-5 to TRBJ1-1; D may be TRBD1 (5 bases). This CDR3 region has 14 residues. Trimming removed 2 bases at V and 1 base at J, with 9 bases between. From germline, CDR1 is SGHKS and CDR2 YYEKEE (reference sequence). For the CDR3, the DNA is TGTGCCAGCAGCTTACTTGGACAGAACACTGAAGCTTTCTTT. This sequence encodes CASSLLGQNTEAFF.